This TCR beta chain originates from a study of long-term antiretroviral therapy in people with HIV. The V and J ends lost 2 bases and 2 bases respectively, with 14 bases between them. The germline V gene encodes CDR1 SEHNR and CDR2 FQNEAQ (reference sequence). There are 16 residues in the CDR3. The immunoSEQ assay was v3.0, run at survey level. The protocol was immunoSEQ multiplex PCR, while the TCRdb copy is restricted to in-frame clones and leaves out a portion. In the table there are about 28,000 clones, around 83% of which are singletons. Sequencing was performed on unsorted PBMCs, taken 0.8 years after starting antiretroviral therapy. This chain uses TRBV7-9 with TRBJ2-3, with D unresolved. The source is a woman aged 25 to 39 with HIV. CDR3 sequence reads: CASSLHRPANTDTQYF. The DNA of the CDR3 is TGTGCCAGCAGCTTACACAGACCCGCCAACACAGATACGCAGTATTTT.